This passage covers 27 T cell receptor beta chains from one sample sequenced in a study of graft-versus-host responses after intestinal transplantation. The data were produced by immunoSEQ multiplex PCR, yet TCRdb's version contains in-frame clones alone and is incomplete. The sample has around 45,000 clones; about nine tenths are singletons. These receptors' targets are unknown. The sample consisted of unstimulated CD4+ T cells sorted from spleen or lymph node cells, taken before transplant. The source is a human donor who was the organ donor for an intestinal transplant.

This sequence joins TRBV19 and TRBJ2-1; TRBD2 matches at 9 bases. Germline assignment: CDR1 LNHDA and CDR2 SQIVND (reference sequence). The CDR3 extends over 15 amino acids. Trimming took 5 bases from V and 6 from J; bases not matched to a gene: 8. This CDR3 reads CASSPGTSPLNEQFF. The CDR3 coding sequence is TGTGCCAGTAGTCCCGGGACTAGCCCTCTCAATGAGCAGTTCTTC.

The chain couples TRBV28 to TRBJ2-7; no reliable D call. From germline, CDR1 is MDHEN and CDR2 SYDVKM. The germline V and J ends were trimmed by 7 bases and 4 bases, with 8 bases remaining between them. The length of the CDR3 is 11 residues. For the CDR3, the DNA is TGTGCCAGCACGGGTTTTTACGAGCAGTACTTC. Translation gives CASTGFYEQYF. Looking up the rest from reference TRBV28 and TRBJ2-7 gives the full variable domain: DVKVTQSSRYLVKRTGEKVFLECVQDMDHENMFWYRQDPGLGLRLIYFSYDVKMKEKGDIPEGYSVSREKKERFSLILESASTNQTSMYLCASTGFYEQYFGPGTRLTVT.

The V gene is TRBV14, the J gene TRBJ2-1; maybe TRBD2 (6 bases). CDR3 length equals 14 residues. CDR1 and CDR2 from the germline V gene are SGHDN and FVKESK. V lost 1 base and J 7 bases, leaving 11 bases between the germline ends. This CDR3 is CASSQGLVTNEQFF. In DNA form, the CDR3 reads TGTGCCAGCAGCCAAGGACTAGTAACGAATGAGCAGTTCTTC.

This clone was found once. This rearrangement joins TRBV7-9 to TRBJ2-5; D gene uncertain. This CDR3 has 14 amino acids. Germline loops: CDR1 SEHNR, CDR2 FQNEAQ (reference sequence). Between the trimmed V and J ends, which lost 5 bases and 0 bases, there was a span of 10 bases. The chain's CDR3 is CASSRIQYQETQYF. The CDR3 DNA follows: TGTGCCAGCAGCCGAATTCAGTACCAAGAGACCCAGTACTTC.

The chain carries TRBV29-1 and TRBJ2-5, with 9 bases aligning to TRBD1. V lost 7 bases to trimming and J lost 5 bases; unmatched junction nucleotides: 11. The germline gives CDR1 SQVTM, CDR2 ANQGSEA. The CDR3 consists of 14 residues. The CDR3 sequence: CSAITGTGQETQYF. CDR3 coding DNA: TGCAGCGCCATTACCGGGACAGGGCAGGAGACCCAGTACTTC.

This clone was observed a handful of times. V and J are TRBV7-2 and TRBJ2-7, with TRBD2 matching over 12 bases. Germline V gene data show CDR1 as SGHTA and CDR2 as FQGNSA. The CDR3 has 15 residues. V was pared by 5 bases and J by 2 bases, with 4 bases of the junction left unmatched. The CDR3 reads CASSPRLAGAYEQYF. CDR3 DNA: TGTGCCAGCAGCCCCCGACTAGCGGGAGCCTACGAGCAGTACTTC. Filled out from reference TRBV7-2 and TRBJ2-7, the complete variable domain reads GAGVSQSPSNKVTEKGKDVELRCDPISGHTALYWYRQSLGQGLEFLIYFQGNSAPDKSGLPSDRFSAERTGGSVSTLTIQRTQQEDSAVYLCASSPRLAGAYEQYFGPGTRLTVT.

The V call is TRBV19, the J call TRBJ1-4; TRBD1 matches 10 bases. The J segment lost 5 bases and the V segment lost 6 bases, leaving 3 bases of the junction unmatched. Germline values: CDR1 LNHDA, CDR2 SQIVND (reference sequence). The CDR3 sequence is 14 residues long. The DNA of the CDR3 is TGTGCCAGTAGCGACAGGGGGCACAATGAAAAACTGTTTTTT. It is translated as CASSDRGHNEKLFF.

This chain joins TRBV6-6 and TRBJ2-3; 7 bases agree with TRBD2. The V gene's germline CDR1 is MNHNY and CDR2 SVGAGI (reference sequence). The CDR3 covers 15 residues. J was trimmed by 3 bases and V by 4 bases; bases with no gene match: 7. The CDR3 DNA reads as TGTGCCAGCAGTTCAACTTGGACTAGTACAGATACGCAGTATTTT. It encodes CASSSTWTSTDTQYF.

For the CDR3, the DNA is TGTGCCTGGAGTGTGGGGCCGGATTCACCCCTCCACTTT. Its protein product is CAWSVGPDSPLHF. The chain combines TRBV30 with TRBJ1-6; D may be TRBD1 (5 bases). The CDR3 loop spans 13 amino acids. From germline, CDR1 is GTSNPN and CDR2 SVGIG (reference sequence). Deletions cut 0 bases from V and 8 bases from J, with 8 bases between.

In this sample, this clone turned up once. This chain joins TRBV7-2 and TRBJ2-4; D may be TRBD1 (5 bases). This CDR3 spans 14 amino acids. V was pared by 7 bases and J by 8 bases, with 18 bases between. CDR1 and CDR2 (germline): SGHTA, FQGNSA. For the CDR3, the DNA is TGTGCCAGCACCCAGGGCAGGGTCGATGACATTCAGTACTTC. This translates into CASTQGRVDDIQYF.

This clone was counted only a few times. The V gene is TRBV19, the J gene TRBJ1-1; 7 nucleotides align to TRBD1. There are 13 residues in the CDR3. The germline V gene encodes CDR1 LNHDA and CDR2 SQIVND (reference sequence). V lost 2 bases and J lost 3; bases outside the gene matches: 0. The DNA of the CDR3 is TGTGCCAGTAGTATAACAGGGGACACTGAAGCTTTCTTT. Its protein product is CASSITGDTEAFF.

The chain carries TRBV5-4 and TRBJ2-6; the D is unclear. V lost 4 bases and J lost 1, with 9 bases in between. This CDR3 has 15 residues. Germline loops: CDR1 SGHNT, CDR2 YYREEE (reference sequence). DNA of the CDR3: TGTGCCAGCAGCCCTCGCTATTCTGGGGCCAACGTCCTGACTTTC. It translates to CASSPRYSGANVLTF.

V gene TRBV25-1 combines with J gene TRBJ2-6; 10 bases line up with TRBD1. V shed 5 bases and J 2 bases; nucleotides not matched to a gene: 6. CDR1 is MGHDK and CDR2 is SYGVNS in the germline V gene. The CDR3 spans 17 residues. CDR3 nucleotides: TGTGCCAGCAGTAGACAGGGGGCGGGCCCTGGGGCCAACGTCCTGACTTTC. It translates to CASSRQGAGPGANVLTF.

The gene calls are TRBV28 and TRBJ2-2; D unclear. The germline CDR1 and CDR2 sequences are MDHEN and SYDVKM. The V end was cut by 2 bases, the J end by 6 bases, with 13 bases between. The CDR3 sequence is 15 residues long. CDR3 coding DNA: TGTGCCAGCAGTTTACTAGTTAGGGTTGCCGGGGAGCTGTTTTTT. Translating gives CASSLLVRVAGELFF.

This rearrangement joins TRBV5-1 to TRBJ2-7; D is unresolved. The CDR3 spans 11 residues. Trimming took 2 bases from V and 6 from J, leaving 6 bases between them. CDR1 and CDR2 (germline): SGHRS, YFSETQ. The CDR3, as DNA: TGCGCCAGCAGCTTAGGTTTCGAGCAGTACTTC. Protein: CASSLGFEQYF.

This sequence joins TRBV28 and TRBJ2-3; D is unresolved. The germline gives CDR1 MDHEN, CDR2 SYDVKM. V was trimmed by 7 bases and J by 4 bases, leaving 15 bases between them. This CDR3 is 14 amino acids long. CDR3 in DNA: TGTGCCAGCATCCCTCCTGGTTGGTCAGATACGCAGTATTTT. Translated, it gives CASIPPGWSDTQYF.

The V and J genes are TRBV7-3 and TRBJ2-3, with D perhaps TRBD1 (6 bases). Trimming took off 5 bases at V and 0 bases at J, with 9 bases between the two ends. The CDR3 is 14 amino acids. The germline gives CDR1 SGHTA, CDR2 FQGTGA. CDR3 sequence reads: CASSPGDSTDTQYF. In DNA form, the CDR3 reads TGTGCCAGCAGCCCAGGGGACAGCACAGATACGCAGTATTTT.

This CDR3 is CASSLAAGPWDEQFF. CDR3 nucleotides: TGCGCCAGCAGCTTGGCAGCGGGACCATGGGATGAGCAGTTCTTC. The chain recombines TRBV5-1 with TRBJ2-1, with TRBD2 matching over 7 bases. CDR3 length: 15 amino acids. V lost 0 bases to trimming and J lost 8 bases; unmatched junction nucleotides: 8. Per the germline V gene, CDR1 is SGHRS and CDR2 is YFSETQ.

This sequence joins TRBV6-6 and TRBJ2-5; 13 bases are a match to TRBD2. The germline V gene encodes CDR1 MNHNY and CDR2 SVGAGI (reference sequence). With 6 bases clipped from V and 4 bases from J, the junction kept 8 bases outside the gene matches. The CDR3 spans 16 residues. The CDR3: CASSNPGLAGIETQYF. The DNA for the CDR3 is TGTGCCAGCAGCAATCCGGGACTAGCGGGAATAGAGACCCAGTACTTC.

The chain recombines TRBV19 with TRBJ1-2; a weak D match, TRBD1 (6 bases). CDR1 LNHDA and CDR2 SQIVND come from the germline V gene (reference sequence). This CDR3 has 14 amino acids. V lost 8 bases and J 0 bases, leaving 13 bases between the germline ends. CDR3 DNA: TGTGCCAGTTCCACGGGACAACCTAACTATGGCTACACCTTC. It is translated as CASSTGQPNYGYTF. Complete variable domain (other parts from reference TRBV19 and TRBJ1-2): DGGITQSPKYLFRKEGQNVTLSCEQNLNHDAMYWYRQDPGQGLRLIYYSQIVNDFQKGDIAEGYSVSREKKESFPLTVTSAQKNPTAFYLCASSTGQPNYGYTFGSGTRLTVV.

This rearrangement joins TRBV11-3 to TRBJ2-3; D is ambiguous. The germline gives CDR1 SGHNT, CDR2 YENEEA. Trimming removed 3 bases at V and 2 bases at J, with 0 bases between. This CDR3 is built from 11 residues. The CDR3 DNA follows: TGTGCCAGCAGCTTCACAGATACGCAGTATTTT. It specifies CASSFTDTQYF.

Note on this clone: An end of the junction differs from the germline gene, which may be a read error. The rearrangement uses TRBV7-7 and TRBJ2-5; 8 nucleotides align to TRBD2. The germline gives CDR1 SSHAT, CDR2 FNYEAQ (reference sequence). This CDR3 is 17 amino acids long. The CDR3 here is CASSARLTSGRQETQYF. The CDR3 DNA sequence: TGTGCTAGCAGCGCCCGCCTCACTAGCGGCAGACAAGAGACCCAGTACTTC. The full variable domain, in which reference TRBV7-7 and TRBJ2-5 provide the parts outside the CDR3, is GAGVSQSPRYKVTKRGQDVTLRCDPISSHATLYWYQQALGQGPEFLTYFNYEAQPDKSGLPSDRFSAERPEGSISTLTIQRTEQRDSAMYRCASSARLTSGRQETQYFGPGTRLLVL.

This clone was detected only once. The chain carries TRBV7-9 and TRBJ2-4; D is ambiguous. V was trimmed by 5 bases and J by 1 base, leaving 6 bases between them. In germline, CDR1 is SEHNR, CDR2 FQNEAQ (reference sequence). The CDR3 contains 13 residues. CDR3 bases: TGTGCCAGCAGCCCGGTGGCCAAAAACATTCAGTACTTC. Protein: CASSPVAKNIQYF.

The rearrangement links TRBV7-9 to TRBJ2-1, with D perhaps TRBD1 (6 bases). Germline V gene data show CDR1 as SEHNR and CDR2 as FQNEAQ (reference sequence). CDR3 length equals 15 residues. Trimming removed 2 bases from V and 7 bases from J, with 15 bases in between. The CDR3 here is CASSLFGAQGNEQFF. The CDR3 coding sequence is TGTGCCAGCAGCTTATTCGGGGCGCAGGGGAATGAGCAGTTCTTC.

The rearrangement joins TRBV6-5 to TRBJ1-1; 7 nucleotides align to TRBD1. Germline CDR1 reads MNHEY; CDR2 reads SVGAGI. This CDR3 comprises 15 residues. V trimming: 5 bases; J trimming: 5 bases; junction bases outside the gene matches: 11. The CDR3 DNA is TGTGCCAGCAGTAATTCCTACAGGGGACCAACTGAAGCTTTCTTT. Residues: CASSNSYRGPTEAFF.

The chain combines TRBV28 with TRBJ2-3; D is unclear. The length of the CDR3 is 16 residues. Trimming shortened V by 4 bases and J by 0 bases, and 14 bases separated the two germline ends. The germline V gene encodes CDR1 MDHEN and CDR2 SYDVKM. CDR3 region: CASSSPTPSSTDTQYF. For the CDR3, the DNA is TGTGCCAGCAGTTCCCCGACTCCCTCTAGCACAGATACGCAGTATTTT.

This sequence joins TRBV5-6 and TRBJ2-5; D possibly matches TRBD1 or TRBD2 (5 bases each). Germline V gives CDR1 SGHDT, CDR2 YYEEEE. With 0 bases removed from V and 5 bases from J, the gap between germline ends came to 8 bases. The CDR3 is made up of 13 amino acids. CDR3 DNA sequence: TGTGCCAGCAGCTTGGGGGGCGGGGAGACCCAGTACTTC. Its translation: CASSLGGGETQYF.